Listed below are T cell receptor beta chains from one sample, sequenced in a study of shared T cell receptors in the human thymus. Profiling relied on immunoSEQ multiplex PCR, and the TCRdb table lists in-frame clones only, not all of them. The profile shows over 650,000 clones, around 87% of them singletons. The sample also formed part of further work on human thymus T cells.

The sequenced sample was thymocytes. These receptors all come from a boy in the first two years of life with a congenital heart defect. CDR3s include the opening cysteine and the closing phenylalanine or tryptophan. The D gene is left open where the match is weak. Size is omitted from some rows. Given values are once, few, many or a class for expanded clones.

NA	TRBV30	13	NA	TRBJ1-1	CAWSDTGGPEAFF	TGTGCCTGGAGTGATACGGGGGGACCAGAAGCTTTCTTT
NA	TRBV14	14	NA	TRBJ2-7	CASSQEFSSYEQYF	TGTGCCAGCAGCCAAGAGTTCTCCAGCTACGAGCAGTACTTC
NA	TRBV4-1	16	TRBD1	TRBJ1-2	CASSHPIVTGGKSYTF	TGCGCCAGCAGCCATCCTATAGTGACAGGGGGCAAGAGCTACACCTTC
NA	TRBV28	16	NA	TRBJ1-5	CASTHPYPHSNQPQHF	TGTGCCAGCACCCATCCCTATCCCCATAGCAATCAGCCCCAGCATTTT
NA	TRBV4-1	13	TRBD2	TRBJ2-1	CASSRSGGNEQFF	TGCGCCAGCAGCCGGTCGGGGGGGAATGAGCAGTTCTTC
NA	TRBV5-6	17	NA	TRBJ1-3	CASSLGPSRRSGNTIYF	TGTGCCAGCAGCTTAGGCCCCTCGCGGCGCTCTGGAAACACCATATATTTT
NA	TRBV25-1	12	NA	TRBJ2-7	CASSPGHLEQYF	TGTGCCAGCAGTCCCGGACACTTAGAGCAGTACTTC
NA	TRBV28	15	TRBD1	TRBJ2-2	CASIPMTGATGELFF	TGTGCCAGCATACCCATGACAGGGGCGACCGGGGAGCTGTTTTTT
NA	TRBV4-2	16	TRBD1	TRBJ1-5	CASSQRDRGINQPQHF	TGTGCCAGCAGCCAACGGGACAGGGGTATCAATCAGCCCCAGCATTTT
NA	TRBV7-8	11	NA	TRBJ2-7	CASSLDGSEAF	TGTGCCAGCAGCTTAGACGGATCCGAAGCGTTC
NA	TRBV19	14	NA	TRBJ1-5	CASNSGRGNQPQHF	TGTGCCAGTAATTCGGGCAGGGGAAATCAGCCCCAGCATTTT
NA	TRBV28	16	TRBD1	TRBJ1-1	CASSLRAGGKNTEAFF	TGTGCCAGCAGTTTGAGGGCAGGGGGCAAGAACACTGAAGCTTTCTTT
NA	TRBV27	15	TRBD1	TRBJ1-2	CASSLTGSVNYGYTF	TGTGCCAGCAGTTTGACAGGGTCCGTTAACTATGGCTACACCTTC
NA	TRBV7-2	17	TRBD2	TRBJ2-4	CASSLGGSGGPKNIQYF	TGTGCCAGCAGCTTAGGTGGTAGCGGGGGGCCTAAAAACATTCAGTACTTC
NA	TRBV2	13	TRBD1	TRBJ1-3	CAGAGQGLDTIYF	TGTGCCGGCGCGGGACAGGGGCTCGACACCATATATTTT
NA	TRBV19	15	NA	TRBJ1-1	CASSRGRGLVTEAFF	TGTGCCAGTAGTAGGGGCCGGGGGTTGGTCACTGAAGCTTTCTTT
NA	TRBV6-1	15	TRBD1	TRBJ1-2	CASSEVGRGNYGYTF	TGTGCCAGCAGTGAAGTCGGCAGGGGGAACTATGGCTACACCTTC
NA	TRBV5-1	16	TRBD2	TRBJ2-2	CASSPGTTGDVGELFF	TGCGCCAGCAGCCCAGGGACTACCGGGGACGTCGGGGAGCTGTTTTTT
NA	TRBV28	12	NA	TRBJ2-1	CASSLPDNEQFF	TGTGCCAGCAGCCTCCCAGACAATGAGCAGTTCTTC
once	TRBV4-3	18	TRBD1	TRBJ1-6	CASSQDLYRGECNSPLHF	TGCGCCAGCAGCCAAGATCTTTACAGGGGTGAGTGTAATTCACCCCTCCACTTT
NA	TRBV15	16	NA	TRBJ2-4	CATSRGDYEAKNIQYF	TGTGCCACCAGCAGAGGAGATTACGAAGCCAAAAACATTCAGTACTTC
NA	TRBV28	12	TRBD1	TRBJ2-7	CASRKGGHEQYF	TGTGCCAGCAGGAAAGGGGGCCACGAGCAGTACTTC
NA	TRBV6-5	14	TRBD1	TRBJ1-2	CASLPGQGFYGYTF	TGTGCCAGCCTACCGGGACAGGGATTCTATGGCTACACCTTC
NA	TRBV6-6	14	TRBD2	TRBJ2-7	CASSYSGSSYEQYF	TGTGCCAGCTCCTATAGCGGGAGCTCCTACGAGCAGTACTTC
NA	TRBV25-1	14	NA	TRBJ1-3	CASSEGSLENTIYF	TGTGCCAGCAGTGAGGGGAGCCTGGAAAACACCATATATTTT
once	TRBV15	15	TRBD1	TRBJ2-7	CATSRAPGGSYEQYF	TGTGCCACCAGCAGAGCCCCAGGGGGCTCCTACGAGCAGTACTTC
few	TRBV28	11	TRBD1	TRBJ1-2	CATRTGLGYTF	TGTGCCACCCGGACAGGGTTGGGCTACACCTTC
NA	TRBV15	14	NA	TRBJ1-1	CATSQGFMNTEAFF	TGTGCCACCAGCCAGGGGTTCATGAACACTGAAGCTTTCTTT
few	TRBV12-5	13	NA	TRBJ1-1	CASGLIRTAEAFF	TGTGCTAGTGGTCTCATACGGACAGCCGAAGCTTTCTTT
once	TRBV19	17	TRBD1	TRBJ1-5	CASSISPGQGEHQPQHF	TGTGCCAGTAGTATTTCACCGGGACAGGGGGAACATCAGCCCCAGCATTTT
NA	TRBV6-1	17	TRBD2	TRBJ2-3	CASSEERSSGRTDTQYF	TGTGCCAGCAGTGAAGAGAGGTCTAGCGGGAGAACAGATACGCAGTATTTT
NA	TRBV9	16	TRBD1	TRBJ1-2	CASSLHDRGTNYGYTF	TGTGCCAGCAGCCTTCACGACAGGGGGACTAACTATGGCTACACCTTC
NA	TRBV9	16	NA	TRBJ2-3	CASSRPFLDYPDTQYF	TGTGCCAGCAGCCGACCCTTCCTAGATTACCCAGATACGCAGTATTTT
NA	TRBV10-3	15	TRBD2	TRBJ2-1	CAISESNNSGRCQFF	TGTGCCATCAGTGAGTCGAACAATAGCGGGAGGTGTCAGTTCTTC
once	TRBV29-1	14	TRBD2	TRBJ2-5	CSVAVAGVGETQYF	TGCAGCGTTGCGGTAGCGGGAGTGGGGGAGACCCAGTACTTC
NA	TRBV10-2	14	TRBD1	TRBJ1-1	CASRRDRPNTEAFF	TGCGCCAGCAGAAGGGACAGGCCGAACACTGAAGCTTTCTTT
NA	TRBV18	15	NA	TRBJ2-2	CASSPRTQNTGELFF	TGTGCCAGCTCACCCAGGACACAAAACACCGGGGAGCTGTTTTTT
NA	TRBV19	13	NA	TRBJ1-5	CASSIGGDQPQHF	TGTGCCAGTAGTATCGGAGGGGATCAGCCCCAGCATTTT
NA	TRBV28	14	TRBD1	TRBJ2-1	CASSLSRQGHEQFF	TGTGCCAGCAGTTTATCAAGACAGGGACATGAGCAGTTCTTC
NA	TRBV28	16	TRBD1	TRBJ1-3	CASSLPGGTGGNTIYF	TGTGCCAGCAGTTTGCCCGGAGGGACAGGGGGAAACACCATATATTTT
NA	TRBV10-3	14	TRBD1	TRBJ2-7	CATGTGTGTYEQYF	TGTGCCACGGGGACCGGGACAGGGACCTACGAGCAGTACTTC
NA	TRBV7-2	17	NA	TRBJ1-5	CASSKGASTRRNQPQHF	TGTGCCAGCAGCAAAGGAGCCTCAACACGTCGCAATCAGCCCCAGCATTTT
NA	TRBV2	16	TRBD2	TRBJ2-1	CASSGPGLAENNEQFF	TGTGCCAGCAGTGGTCCGGGACTAGCGGAGAACAATGAGCAGTTCTTC
NA	TRBV9	14	TRBD2	TRBJ2-1	CASSAASGINEQFF	TGTGCCAGCAGCGCGGCTAGCGGGATCAATGAGCAGTTCTTC
NA	TRBV4-3	16	NA	TRBJ1-2	CASSQGSGMDNYGYTF	TGCGCCAGCAGCCAAGGCTCAGGGATGGATAACTATGGCTACACCTTC
NA	TRBV19	12	NA	TRBJ1-2	CASKQENYGYTF	TGTGCCAGTAAACAGGAGAACTATGGCTACACCTTC
NA	TRBV19	15	TRBD1	TRBJ1-5	CASSIDRGRNQPQHF	TGTGCCAGTAGCATAGACAGGGGACGCAATCAGCCCCAGCATTTT
NA	TRBV10-3	13	NA	TRBJ2-1	CAISGGQNNEQFF	TGTGCCATCAGTGGTGGACAGAACAATGAGCAGTTCTTC
NA	TRBV28	14	TRBD1	TRBJ1-3	CASSTGGPGNTIYF	TGTGCCAGCAGCACAGGGGGACCTGGAAACACCATATATTTT
NA	TRBV11-2	18	TRBD1	TRBJ1-6	CASSLGNYRGSYNSPLHF	TGTGCCAGCAGCCTAGGAAATTACAGGGGTTCCTATAATTCACCCCTCCACTTT
NA	TRBV7-2	14	TRBD1	TRBJ1-2	CASSSDRWACGYTF	TGTGCCAGCAGCTCGGACAGGTGGGCTTGCGGCTACACCTTC
NA	TRBV10-2	12	TRBD2	TRBJ2-1	CASSESGTKQFF	TGCGCCAGCAGTGAGTCCGGGACTAAGCAGTTCTTC
NA	TRBV29-1	14	NA	TRBJ2-3	CSVARQGRADTQYF	TGCAGCGTTGCCCGACAGGGGAGGGCAGATACGCAGTATTTT
NA	TRBV4-3	16	NA	TRBJ2-7	CASSQCRQNGSYEQYF	TGCGCCAGCAGCCAATGTCGACAGAATGGCTCCTACGAGCAGTACTTC